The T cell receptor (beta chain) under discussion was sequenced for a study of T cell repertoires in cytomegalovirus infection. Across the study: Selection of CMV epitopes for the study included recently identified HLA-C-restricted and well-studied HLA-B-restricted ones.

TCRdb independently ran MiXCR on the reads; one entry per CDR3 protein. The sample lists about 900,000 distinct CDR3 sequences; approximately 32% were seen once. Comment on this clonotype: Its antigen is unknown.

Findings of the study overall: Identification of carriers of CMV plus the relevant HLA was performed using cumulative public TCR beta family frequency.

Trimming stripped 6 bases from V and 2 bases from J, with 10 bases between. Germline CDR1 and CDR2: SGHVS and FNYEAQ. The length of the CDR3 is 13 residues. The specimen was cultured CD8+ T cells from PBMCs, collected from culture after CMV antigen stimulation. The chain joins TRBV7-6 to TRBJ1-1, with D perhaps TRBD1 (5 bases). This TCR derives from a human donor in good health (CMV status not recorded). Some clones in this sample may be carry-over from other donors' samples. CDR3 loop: CASRQEINTEAFF. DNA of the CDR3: TGTGCCAGCAGACAGGAGATAAACACTGAAGCTTTCTTT.